This T cell receptor beta chain was sequenced during a study of regulatory T cells in long-lasting Graves disease. The CDR3 length is 12 residues. The V segment lost 6 bases and the J segment 7 bases; nucleotides outside the gene matches: 2. The germline V gene encodes CDR1 DFQATT and CDR2 SNEGSKA (reference sequence). This clonotype turned up a few times. Time point denoted: newly diagnosed GD, antithyroid drugs for less than 3 months. From PBMCs, RNA was extracted and then used to make the TCR library. A blood draw put 8 to 10 milliliters of peripheral blood into EDTA tubes. Investigators prepared the TCR beta libraries by applying iRepertoire HTBI primers and Arm-PCR of CDR3 regions. TCRdb independently ran MiXCR on the multiplex PCR reads; one entry per CDR3 protein. The sample has 250,000 or so distinct CDR3 sequences; 20% are singletons.

The sequence derives from a female donor with Graves disease. The sequencing used peripheral blood mononuclear cells (PBMCs), collected at new diagnosis, from a patient treated with antithyroid drugs. The chain joins TRBV20-1 to TRBJ1-3; 11 bases map to TRBD1. Here the CDR3 reads CSAGTGGNTIYF. The DNA for the CDR3 is TGCAGTGCGGGGACAGGGGGGAACACCATATATTTT.